Reported below is one T cell receptor (beta chain). Random hexamers were used to reverse transcribe roughly 0.5 to 1 ug of RNA. MiXCR, run by TCRdb on the immunoSEQ multiplex PCR reads, gives a single entry per CDR3 protein. The data contain approximately 120,000 distinct CDR3 sequences, around 94% of them singletons. This entry comes from a study of CD8 T cells in Susac syndrome. Study-wide background: Among the sequenced Susac syndrome patients, roughly six had active disease while 8 or 9 were in remission. At blood draw, Susac syndrome patients were therapy-naive, on corticosteroids, or on intravenous immunoglobulin alone.

Germline CDR1 LGHDT, CDR2 YNNKEL (reference sequence). The CDR3 covers 12 residues. J lost 16 bases, V lost 1 base, and 6 bases had no gene match. Sample: CD8+ T cells from PBMCs. The receptor's source is a human donor with Susac syndrome. This chain joins TRBV3-1 and TRBJ2-1; 8 bases match TRBD1. CDR3: CASSQGGTGGFF. In DNA form, the CDR3 reads TGTGCCAGCAGCCAAGGCGGGACAGGCGGCTTCTTC.